This T cell receptor (beta chain) derives from a study of blood T cell repertoires in COVID-19. Trimming removed 2 bases from V and 12 bases from J; junction bases left unmatched: 6. This CDR3 is built from 14 residues. Germline V lookup: CDR1 SEHNR, CDR2 FQNEAQ (reference sequence). Participant ages covered about 18 to 89 years across 24 US areas. The assay was immunoSEQ multiplex PCR, and TCRdb's table has in-frame clones only and misses some. The top ten clones hold approximately 8% of a sample with 150,000 to 200,000 clones, roughly 84% of them seen once. The chain joins TRBV7-9 to TRBJ2-1; TRBD2 matches at 11 bases. The sample was PBMCs or T cells enriched from blood (not recorded which). This receptor was taken from a woman in her forties or fifties who had recovered from COVID-19. In DNA, the CDR3 is TGTGCCAGCAGCTTATCCGGGACTAGCGGTTGGCAGTTCTTC. Translated: CASSLSGTSGWQFF.